A selection of T cell receptor beta chains follows, all from one sample in a study of blood T cells in healthy people across ages. TCRdb itself ran the 5' RACE reads through MiXCR, one entry per CDR3 protein. Here the sample spans about 1.8 million distinct CDR3 sequences, 40% to 55% being singletons. The specimen sequenced was blood. Source of these receptors: a woman in her thirties or forties in good health. Both conserved end residues are part of each CDR3. The order of the fields is J gene, V gene, CDR3 protein.

J gene: TRBJ2-1
V gene: TRBV29-1
CDR3 protein: CSVGGGLYNEQFF

J gene: TRBJ1-1
V gene: TRBV4-1
CDR3 protein: CASSQIWAEAFF

J gene: TRBJ2-3
V gene: TRBV7-2
CDR3 protein: CASSGRRGVTDTQYF

J gene: TRBJ1-2
V gene: TRBV25-1
CDR3 protein: CASSNKPGPSRNYGYTF

J gene: TRBJ2-1
V gene: TRBV7-6
CDR3 protein: CASSPADLRDRGEQFF

J gene: TRBJ2-3
V gene: TRBV7-2
CDR3 protein: CASAPGGRTDPQYF

J gene: TRBJ2-5
V gene: TRBV15
CDR3 protein: CATSRVGLGQETQYF

J gene: TRBJ2-6
V gene: TRBV4-1
CDR3 protein: CASSQDSLANVLTF

J gene: TRBJ1-4
V gene: TRBV28
CDR3 protein: CASTPTGTSNEKLFF

J gene: TRBJ2-1
V gene: TRBV28
CDR3 protein: CAIKQLAGGPSSYNEQFF

J gene: TRBJ2-3
V gene: TRBV6-2/TRBV6-3
CDR3 protein: CASTRPGGWTDTQYF

J gene: NA
V gene: TRBV7-9
CDR3 protein: CASSLAGQGKRETQYF

J gene: TRBJ1-2
V gene: TRBV3-1
CDR3 protein: CASSPPDGNYGYTF

J gene: TRBJ2-7
V gene: TRBV5-6
CDR3 protein: CASSPWGLDYEQYF

J gene: TRBJ2-3
V gene: TRBV2
CDR3 protein: CASSDWGTSGVGGTDTQYF

J gene: TRBJ2-3
V gene: TRBV3-1
CDR3 protein: CASRPSSADTQYF

J gene: TRBJ2-5
V gene: TRBV12-3/TRBV12-4
CDR3 protein: CASRPLGETQYF